This T cell receptor (beta chain) was recorded in a study of control samples from healthy donors and cancer patients. Clones were sequenced by immunoSEQ multiplex PCR, and TCRdb holds only the in-frame ones, with some missing. The sample yields tens of thousands of clones, roughly 89% seen once. After removal of 4 bases from V and 1 base from J, the junction contained 9 bases not matched to a gene. Germline V lookup: CDR1 SEHNR, CDR2 FQNEAQ (reference sequence). The CDR3 sequence is 18 residues long. The rearrangement joins TRBV7-9 to TRBJ2-2, with TRBD2 matching over 10 bases. The sample comprised blood. The source of this sequence is a middle-aged man in good health. CDR3 residues: CASSSLIPSGGNTGELFF. CDR3 DNA sequence: TGTGCCAGCAGCTCATTAATTCCTAGCGGGGGGAACACCGGGGAGCTGTTTTTT.